This TCR beta chain was sequenced in a study of T cell responses to AZD1222 COVID-19 vaccine. As for the study in general: Pooled together were second doses at about 4 or about 12 weeks. Regarding the study as a whole: A reported finding is that nearly half of spike-specific TCRs target unmutated variant regions. White British people made up most donors, females outnumbered males, and clonal diversity was possibly underestimated. Of the AZD1222 recipients, only five or six were seropositive at baseline.

Clones were read by immunoSEQ multiplex PCR, and TCRdb kept only the in-frame ones, dropping some. The repertoire has roughly 100,000 clones, about 95% of them found once; the top ten carry around 2%. About this clone: What it recognizes is unknown.

Germline V gives CDR1 MGHRA, CDR2 YSYEKL. With 0 bases removed from V and 14 bases from J, the gap between germline ends came to 17 bases. The CDR3 runs 15 residues. The sequencing used peripheral blood, collected on day 0 of AZD1222 vaccination. The clonotype comes from an adult in good health. The chain joins TRBV4-1 to TRBJ1-6; perhaps TRBD1 as D (6 bases). The CDR3 protein is CASSQEGKTGWTLHF. In nucleotides, the CDR3 is TGCGCCAGCAGCCAAGAGGGGAAGACAGGTTGGACCCTCCACTTT.